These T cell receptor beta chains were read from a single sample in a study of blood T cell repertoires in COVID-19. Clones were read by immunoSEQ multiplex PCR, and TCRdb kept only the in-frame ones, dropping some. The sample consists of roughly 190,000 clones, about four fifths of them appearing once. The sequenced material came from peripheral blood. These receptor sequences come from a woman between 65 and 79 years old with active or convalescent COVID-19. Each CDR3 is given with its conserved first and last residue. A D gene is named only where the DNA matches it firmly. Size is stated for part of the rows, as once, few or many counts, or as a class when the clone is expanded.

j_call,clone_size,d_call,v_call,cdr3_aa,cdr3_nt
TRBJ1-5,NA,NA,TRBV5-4,CASSLAGGNQPQHF,TGTGCCAGCAGCCTCGCGGGGGGCAATCAGCCCCAGCATTTT
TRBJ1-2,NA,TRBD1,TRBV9,CASSVVGTGGSYGYTF,TGTGCCAGCAGCGTAGTCGGGACAGGGGGCAGCTATGGCTACACCTTC
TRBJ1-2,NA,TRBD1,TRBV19,CASSIGTAYGYTF,TGTGCCAGTAGTATTGGGACAGCCTATGGCTACACCTTC
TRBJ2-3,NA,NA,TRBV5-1,CASSKRPGTDTQYF,TGCGCCAGCAGCAAACGTCCGGGCACAGATACGCAGTATTTT
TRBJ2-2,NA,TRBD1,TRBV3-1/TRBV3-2,CASSSGTGVPTGELFF,TGTGCCAGCAGTTCCGGGACAGGGGTCCCCACCGGGGAGCTGTTTTTT
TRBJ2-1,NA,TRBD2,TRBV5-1,CASSLDPSGTLYNEQFF,TGCGCCAGCAGCTTGGATCCCAGCGGGACCCTCTACAATGAGCAGTTCTTC
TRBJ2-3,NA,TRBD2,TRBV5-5,CASSPWWDEGGSTDTQYF,TGTGCCAGCAGCCCTTGGTGGGACGAGGGAGGGAGCACAGATACGCAGTATTTT
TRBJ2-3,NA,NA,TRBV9,CASSVASRGPFTDTQYF,TGTGCCAGCAGCGTAGCCTCTCGGGGTCCTTTCACAGATACGCAGTATTTT
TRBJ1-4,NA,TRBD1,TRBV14,CASSQTTGGAEKLFF,TGTGCCAGCAGCCAGACGACAGGGGGCGCGGAAAAACTGTTTTTT
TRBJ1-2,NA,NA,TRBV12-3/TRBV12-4,CASTPDRYGYTF,TGTGCCAGCACCCCGGACAGATATGGCTACACCTTC
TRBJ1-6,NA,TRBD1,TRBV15,CATSRLRQGNSPLHF,TGTGCCACCAGCAGACTGAGACAGGGCAATTCACCCCTCCACTTT
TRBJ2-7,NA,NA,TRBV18,CATRSQNRVSYEQYF,TGTGCCACACGAAGCCAGAACAGGGTCTCCTACGAGCAGTACTTC
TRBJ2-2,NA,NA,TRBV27,CASSLQTGVGELFF,TGTGCCAGCAGTTTACAAACGGGAGTCGGGGAGCTGTTTTTT
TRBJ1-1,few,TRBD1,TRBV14,CASSQALMDRGLGATEAFF,TGTGCCAGCAGCCAAGCCCTAATGGACAGGGGGCTTGGGGCCACTGAAGCTTTCTTT
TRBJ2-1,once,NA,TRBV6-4,CASSDIRGEQFF,TGTGCCAGCAGTGACATCAGGGGAGAGCAGTTCTTC
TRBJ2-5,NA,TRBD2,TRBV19,CASSTTSDLQTQYF,TGTGCCAGTAGCACGACTAGCGACTTACAGACCCAGTACTTC
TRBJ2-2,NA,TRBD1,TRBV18,CASSPRQGYTGTGELFF,TGTGCCAGCTCACCCCGACAGGGGTATACCGGCACCGGGGAGCTGTTTTTT
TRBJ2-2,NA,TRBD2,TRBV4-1,CASSQGSLLAGGHFPGELFF,TGCGCCAGCAGCCAAGGTTCACTTCTAGCGGGAGGACATTTCCCCGGGGAGCTGTTTTTT
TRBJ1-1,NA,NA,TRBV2,CASRLRALNTEAFF,TGTGCCAGCAGGTTACGAGCTCTGAACACTGAAGCTTTCTTT
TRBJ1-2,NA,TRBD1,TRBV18,CASSPSTGLGDYGYTF,TGTGCCAGCTCACCCTCGACAGGGCTTGGGGACTATGGCTACACCTTC
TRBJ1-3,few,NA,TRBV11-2,CASSFRRISGNTIYF,TGTGCCAGCAGCTTTAGGCGGATATCTGGAAACACCATATATTTT
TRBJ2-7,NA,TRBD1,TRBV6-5,CASSYSGQAPHYEQYF,TGTGCCAGCAGTTACTCAGGACAGGCTCCTCACTACGAGCAGTACTTC
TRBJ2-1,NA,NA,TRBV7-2,CASSLRVPGNEQFF,TGTGCCAGCAGCTTAAGAGTTCCCGGCAATGAGCAGTTCTTC
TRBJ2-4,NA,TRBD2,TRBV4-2,CASTGPVASGDLAKNIQYF,TGTGCCAGCACCGGGCCCGTGGCTAGCGGGGACCTAGCCAAAAACATTCAGTACTTC
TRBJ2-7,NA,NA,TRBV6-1,CASSEDGNYSYEQYF,TGTGCCAGCAGTGAAGACGGGAACTACTCCTACGAGCAGTACTTC
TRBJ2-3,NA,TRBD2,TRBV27,CASSPRSGADTQYF,TGTGCCAGCAGCCCGAGGAGCGGGGCAGATACGCAGTATTTT
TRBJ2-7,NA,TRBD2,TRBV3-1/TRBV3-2,CASSQDPTGRPYEQYF,TGTGCCAGCAGCCAAGATCCGACCGGGAGGCCATACGAGCAGTACTTC
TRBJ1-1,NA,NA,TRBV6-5,CASSYVGVAFF,TGTGCCAGCAGTTACGTCGGGGTGGCTTTCTTT
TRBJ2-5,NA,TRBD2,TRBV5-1,CASSLREGQETQYF,TGCGCCAGCAGCTTGCGGGAGGGACAAGAGACCCAGTACTTC
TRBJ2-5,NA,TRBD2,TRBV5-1,CASSSGLGAGETQYF,TGCGCCAGCAGCTCAGGACTAGGGGCGGGGGAGACCCAGTACTTC
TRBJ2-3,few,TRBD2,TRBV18,CASSPPLAGTRDTQYF,TGTGCCAGCTCACCACCGTTAGCGGGGACGAGGGATACGCAGTATTTT
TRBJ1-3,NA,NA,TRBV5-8,CASSLAGGDTIYF,TGTGCCAGCAGCTTGGCCGGCGGAGACACCATATATTTT
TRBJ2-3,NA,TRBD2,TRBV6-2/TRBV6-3,CASSGILAASTDTQYF,TGTGCCAGCAGTGGGATACTAGCGGCTAGCACAGATACGCAGTATTTT
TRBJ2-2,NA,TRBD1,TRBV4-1,CASSHQTGTGNTGELFF,TGCGCCAGCAGCCACCAGACCGGGACAGGGAACACCGGGGAGCTGTTTTTT
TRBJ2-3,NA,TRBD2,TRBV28,CASSHRSRGGTQYF,TGTGCCAGCAGTCACAGGTCCCGCGGGGGTACGCAGTATTTT
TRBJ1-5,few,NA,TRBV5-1,CASSLGVDQPQHF,TGCGCCAGCAGCTTGGGAGTGGATCAGCCCCAGCATTTT
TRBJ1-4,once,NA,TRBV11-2,CASSLPRGDSILGKLFF,TGTGCCAGCAGCTTACCCCGGGGGGACTCCATATTGGGAAAACTGTTTTTT
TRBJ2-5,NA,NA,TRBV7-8,CASSFSREFRDF,TGTGCCAGCAGCTTCAGTCGGGAGTTCCGGGACTTC
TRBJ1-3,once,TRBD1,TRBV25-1,CASTAGTASGNTIYF,TGTGCCAGCACCGCCGGGACAGCCTCTGGAAACACCATATATTTT
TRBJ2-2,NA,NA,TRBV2,CASSLTQGNTGELFF,TGTGCCAGCAGCCTAACACAGGGAAACACCGGGGAGCTGTTTTTT
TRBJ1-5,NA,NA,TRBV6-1,CASSEAFGGQPQHF,TGTGCCAGCAGTGAAGCTTTCGGAGGTCAGCCCCAGCATTTT
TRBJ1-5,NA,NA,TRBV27,CASTPIGGGSQPQHF,TGTGCCAGCACTCCCATCGGTGGGGGGAGCCAGCCCCAGCATTTT
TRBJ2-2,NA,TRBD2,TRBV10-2,CASSESGLAGRSGELFF,TGCGCCAGCAGTGAGTCCGGACTAGCGGGACGATCCGGGGAGCTGTTTTTT
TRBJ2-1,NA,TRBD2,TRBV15,CATSREGATGTSGRRNEQFF,TGTGCCACCAGCAGAGAAGGGGCGACCGGGACTAGCGGGAGAAGGAATGAGCAGTTCTTC
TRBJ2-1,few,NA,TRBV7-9,CASGDRDSRKDGDYNEQFF,TGTGCCAGCGGAGACCGGGACTCCAGGAAGGATGGGGACTACAATGAGCAGTTCTTC
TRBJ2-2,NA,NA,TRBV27,CASSEQGWTGELFF,TGTGCCAGCAGTGAACAGGGTTGGACCGGGGAGCTGTTTTTT
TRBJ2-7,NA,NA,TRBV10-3,CAISVLDRQEQYF,TGTGCCATCAGTGTTCTAGACAGACAAGAGCAGTACTTC
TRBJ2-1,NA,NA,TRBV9,CASSEGLLHSYNEQFF,TGTGCCAGCAGCGAGGGACTGTTGCACTCCTACAATGAGCAGTTCTTC
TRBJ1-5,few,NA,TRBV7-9,CASSLGTGNDQPQHF,TGTGCCAGCAGCCTAGGAACAGGGAACGATCAGCCCCAGCATTTT
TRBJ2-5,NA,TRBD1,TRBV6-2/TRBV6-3,CASSRQGGVETQYF,TGTGCCAGCAGTAGACAGGGGGGGGTGGAGACCCAGTACTTC
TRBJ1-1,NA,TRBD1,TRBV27,CASSSDRGWDTEAFF,TGTGCCAGCAGTTCGGACAGGGGTTGGGACACTGAAGCTTTCTTT
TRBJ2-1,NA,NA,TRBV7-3,CASSSNPGIRNEQFF,TGTGCCAGCAGTTCCAACCCAGGGATTCGGAATGAGCAGTTCTTC
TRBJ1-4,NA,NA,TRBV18,CASSSQVGNEKLFF,TGTGCCAGCTCCTCTCAGGTCGGCAATGAAAAACTGTTTTTT
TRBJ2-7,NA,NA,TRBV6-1,CASSERGYEQYF,TGTGCCAGCAGTGAACGGGGCTACGAGCAGTACTTC
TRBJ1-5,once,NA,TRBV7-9,CASSTDRGFEQPQHF,TGTGCCAGCAGCACGGACAGAGGGTTCGAGCAGCCCCAGCATTTT
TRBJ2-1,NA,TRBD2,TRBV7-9,CASSLPGLAANNEQFF,TGTGCCAGCAGCTTACCGGGGCTAGCGGCAAACAATGAGCAGTTCTTC
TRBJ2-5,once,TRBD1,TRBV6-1,CASSEKGGQGALFGETQYF,TGTGCCAGCAGTGAAAAGGGTGGACAGGGGGCGTTGTTCGGGGAGACCCAGTACTTC
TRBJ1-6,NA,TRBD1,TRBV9,CASSVETGPLHF,TGTGCCAGCAGCGTAGAGACAGGGCCCCTCCACTTT
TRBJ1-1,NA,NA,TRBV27,CASSLREGRTEAFF,TGTGCCAGCAGTCTACGGGAAGGGCGGACTGAAGCTTTCTTT